Below, 9 T cell receptor beta chains from the same sample are listed, as sequenced in a study of blood T cell repertoires in COVID-19. Here immunoSEQ multiplex PCR was the method, and the copy in TCRdb shows in-frame clones only, minus some. Here the sample spans roughly 140,000 clones, around 84% being singletons. The specimen was peripheral blood. The receptors originated from a woman in her forties or fifties with acute or convalescent COVID-19.

The rearrangement links TRBV11-2 to TRBJ2-1, with 13 bases fitting TRBD2. The CDR3 has 16 residues. J gave up 4 bases and V 3 bases, and 3 bases lay outside the gene matches. Per the germline V gene, CDR1 is SGHAT and CDR2 is FQNNGV. DNA for the CDR3: TGTGCCAGCAGCTTCGCGACTAGCGGGGGGTACAATGAGCAGTTCTTC. It translates to CASSFATSGGYNEQFF.

This chain joins TRBV2 and TRBJ1-5; D is undetermined. The CDR3 loop spans 13 amino acids. V lost 2 bases to trimming and J lost 8 bases, with 10 bases between them. The germline gives CDR1 SNHLY, CDR2 FYNNEI. The DNA of the CDR3 is TGTGCCAGCAGTGAAACCCCGAGGGAGCCCCAGCATTTT. Its protein is CASSETPREPQHF.

The chain couples TRBV19 to TRBJ1-6; 8 bases align to TRBD1. The CDR3 is made up of 13 amino acids. V gave up 6 bases and J gave up 7 bases; unmatched junction bases: 2. Germline assignment: CDR1 LNHDA and CDR2 SQIVND (reference sequence). Here the CDR3 DNA reads TGTGCCAGTAGGACAGGGGACAATTCACCCCTCCACTTT. Amino acid sequence: CASRTGDNSPLHF.

CDR3 bases: TGTGCCAGCAGTGAAGTGGGGACATCTGGGGAGCAGTACTTC. As protein: CASSEVGTSGEQYF. The rearrangement uses TRBV6-1 and TRBJ2-7; D is possibly TRBD1 (6 bases). Germline CDR1 and CDR2: MNHNS and SASEGT. V lost 1 base to trimming and J lost 7 bases, with 14 bases between them. This CDR3 is 14 amino acids long.

The genes are TRBV2 and TRBJ1-1; no firm D call. Germline loops: CDR1 SNHLY, CDR2 FYNNEI. V was trimmed by 6 bases and J by 1 base, leaving 12 bases between them. CDR3 size: 14 residues. The CDR3 is CASRVERSNTEAFF. In nucleotides, the CDR3 is TGTGCCAGCAGGGTGGAGAGGTCGAACACTGAAGCTTTCTTT.

The chain couples TRBV7-9 to TRBJ2-7; weak D call: TRBD2 (6 bases). Germline V lookup: CDR1 SEHNR, CDR2 FQNEAQ (reference sequence). V shed 0 bases and J shed 1 base, with 10 bases lying between them. The CDR3 contains 15 residues. The CDR3, as DNA: TGTGCCAGCAGCTTAGCCGGTAGCGGATCCTACGAGCAGTACTTC. Its translation: CASSLAGSGSYEQYF.

V usage is TRBV18 and J usage is TRBJ1-6, with a possible D match to TRBD1 (5 bases). The CDR3 sequence is 16 residues long. Germline-derived CDR1 and CDR2 are KGHSH and LQKENI. The V and J ends lost 1 base and 10 bases respectively, with 17 bases between them. In DNA, the CDR3 is TGTGCCAGCTCACCACGGGGGGGGTCTAAACTCTCACCCCTCCACTTT. Its protein product is CASSPRGGSKLSPLHF.

Only one count was recorded for this clone. CDR3 sequence (DNA): TGTGCCAGCACAGACCGGGACAGGCGTCAGCCCCAGCATTTT. Protein product: CASTDRDRRQPQHF. The rearrangement links TRBV2 to TRBJ1-5, with 8 bases fitting TRBD1. The CDR3 totals 14 residues. The junction had 8 bases not matched to a gene; V was cut back by 7 bases and J by 6 bases. CDR1 SNHLY and CDR2 FYNNEI come from the germline V gene.

The chain carries TRBV20-1 and TRBJ2-1; a possible D gene is TRBD1 (6 bases). The germline CDR1 and CDR2 sequences are DFQATT and SNEGSKA (reference sequence). The CDR3 is 11 amino acids. Trimming took 4 bases from V and 5 from J, leaving 6 bases between them. CDR3 residues: CSATGDNEQFF. In nucleotides, the CDR3 is TGCAGTGCTACAGGGGACAATGAGCAGTTCTTC.